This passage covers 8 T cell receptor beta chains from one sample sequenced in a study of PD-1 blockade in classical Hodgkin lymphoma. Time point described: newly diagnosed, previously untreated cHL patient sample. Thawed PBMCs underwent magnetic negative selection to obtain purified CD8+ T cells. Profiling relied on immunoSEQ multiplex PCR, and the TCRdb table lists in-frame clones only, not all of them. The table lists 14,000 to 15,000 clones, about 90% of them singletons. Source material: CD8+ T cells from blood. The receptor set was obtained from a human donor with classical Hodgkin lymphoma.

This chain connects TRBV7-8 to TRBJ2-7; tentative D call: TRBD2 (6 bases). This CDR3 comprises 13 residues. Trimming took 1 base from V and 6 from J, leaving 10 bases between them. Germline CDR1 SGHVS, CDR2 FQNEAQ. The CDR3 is CASSLGRDSEQYV. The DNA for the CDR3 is TGTGCCAGCAGCTTAGGTCGGGACTCCGAGCAGTACGTC.

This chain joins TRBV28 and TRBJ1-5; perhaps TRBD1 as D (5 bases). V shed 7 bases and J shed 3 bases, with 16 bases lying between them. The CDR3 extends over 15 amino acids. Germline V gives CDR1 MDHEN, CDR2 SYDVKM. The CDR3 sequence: CASTPSDMNNQPQHF. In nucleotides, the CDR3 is TGTGCCAGCACTCCATCGGACATGAACAATCAGCCCCAGCATTTT.

The CDR3 nucleotides read TGTGCCAGATGTCGACGGGTTCGGGCGCCCAACACCGGGGAGCTGTTTTTT. This translates into CARCRRVRAPNTGELFF. The V gene is TRBV19, the J gene TRBJ2-2, with D unresolved. Trimming left V 9 bases short and J 2 bases short, with 22 bases between. This CDR3 region has 17 residues. The germline V gene has CDR1 LNHDA and CDR2 SQIVND (reference sequence).

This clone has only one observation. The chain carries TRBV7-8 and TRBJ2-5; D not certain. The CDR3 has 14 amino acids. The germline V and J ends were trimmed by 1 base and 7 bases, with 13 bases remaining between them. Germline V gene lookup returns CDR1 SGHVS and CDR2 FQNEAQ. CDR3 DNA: TGTGCCAGCAGCTTAGAAGGGCTTAAAGGGACCCAGTACTTC. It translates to CASSLEGLKGTQYF. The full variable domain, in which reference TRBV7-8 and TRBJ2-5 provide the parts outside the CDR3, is GAGVSQSPRYKVAKRGQDVALRCDPISGHVSLFWYQQALGQGPEFLTYFQNEAQLDKSGLPSDRFFAERPEGSVSTLKIQRTQQEDSAVYLCASSLEGLKGTQYFGPGTRLLVL.

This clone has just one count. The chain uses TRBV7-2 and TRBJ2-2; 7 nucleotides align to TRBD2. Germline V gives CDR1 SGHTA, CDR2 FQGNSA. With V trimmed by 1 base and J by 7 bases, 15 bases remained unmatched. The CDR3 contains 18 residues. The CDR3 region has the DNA TGTGCCAGCAGCTTAGACGTACTTCGGCGGGAGTACCACGGGGAGCTGTTTTTT. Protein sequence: CASSLDVLRREYHGELFF.

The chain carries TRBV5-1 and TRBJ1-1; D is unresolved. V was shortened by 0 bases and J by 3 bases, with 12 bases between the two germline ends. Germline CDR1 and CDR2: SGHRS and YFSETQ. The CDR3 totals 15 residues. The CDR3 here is CASSLVEGADTEAFF. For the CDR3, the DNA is TGCGCCAGCAGCTTGGTTGAGGGCGCGGACACTGAAGCTTTCTTT.

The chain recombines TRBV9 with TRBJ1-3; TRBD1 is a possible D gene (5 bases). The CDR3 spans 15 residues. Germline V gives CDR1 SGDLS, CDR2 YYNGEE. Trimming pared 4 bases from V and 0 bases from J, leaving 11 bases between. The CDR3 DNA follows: TGTGCCAGCAGCCTAGAAGGGGTCTCTGGAAACACCATATATTTT. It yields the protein CASSLEGVSGNTIYF.

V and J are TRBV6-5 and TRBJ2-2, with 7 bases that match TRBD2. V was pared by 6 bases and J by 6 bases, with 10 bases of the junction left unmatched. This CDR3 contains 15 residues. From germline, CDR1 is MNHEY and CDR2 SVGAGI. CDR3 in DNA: TGTGCCAGCAGGACCGCGCGGGAGAGCCCCGGGGAGCTGTTTTTT. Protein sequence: CASRTARESPGELFF.